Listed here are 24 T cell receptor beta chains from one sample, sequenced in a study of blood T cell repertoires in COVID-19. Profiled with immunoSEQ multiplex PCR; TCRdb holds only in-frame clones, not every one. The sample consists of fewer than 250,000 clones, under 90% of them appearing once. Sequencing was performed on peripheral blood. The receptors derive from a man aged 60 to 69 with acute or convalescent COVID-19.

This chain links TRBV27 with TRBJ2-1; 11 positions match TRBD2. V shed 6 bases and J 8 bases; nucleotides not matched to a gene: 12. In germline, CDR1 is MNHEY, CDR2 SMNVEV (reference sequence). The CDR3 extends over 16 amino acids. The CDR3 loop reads CASSGFQTSGTDEQFF. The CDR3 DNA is TGTGCCAGCAGCGGATTTCAGACTAGCGGGACCGATGAGCAGTTCTTC.

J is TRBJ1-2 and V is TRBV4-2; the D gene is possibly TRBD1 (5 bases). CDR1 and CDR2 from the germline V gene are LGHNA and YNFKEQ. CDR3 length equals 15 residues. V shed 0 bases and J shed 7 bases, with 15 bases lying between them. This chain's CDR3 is CASSQDDTGWSGYTF. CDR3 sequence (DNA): TGTGCCAGCAGCCAAGATGACACAGGATGGAGTGGCTACACCTTC.

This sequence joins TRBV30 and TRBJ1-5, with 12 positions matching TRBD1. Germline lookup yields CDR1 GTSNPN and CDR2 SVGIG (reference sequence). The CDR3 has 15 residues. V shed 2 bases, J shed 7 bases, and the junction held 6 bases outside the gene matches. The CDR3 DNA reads TGTGCCTGGAGTCGGGACAGGGGGCAGGGGCAGCCCCAGCATTTT. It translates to CAWSRDRGQGQPQHF.

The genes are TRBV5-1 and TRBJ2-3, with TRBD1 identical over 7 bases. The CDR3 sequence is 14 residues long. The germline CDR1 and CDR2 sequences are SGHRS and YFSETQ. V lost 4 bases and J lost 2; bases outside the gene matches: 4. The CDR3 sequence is CASSQGTVTDTQYF. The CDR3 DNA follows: TGCGCCAGCAGCCAAGGGACAGTCACAGATACGCAGTATTTT.

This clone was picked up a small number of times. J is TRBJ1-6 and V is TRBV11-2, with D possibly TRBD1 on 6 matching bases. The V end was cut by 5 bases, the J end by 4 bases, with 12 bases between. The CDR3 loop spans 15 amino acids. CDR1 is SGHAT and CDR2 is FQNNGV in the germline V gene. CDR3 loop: CASSPLGQYNSPLHF. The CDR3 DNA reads TGTGCCAGCAGCCCCCTCGGACAGTATAATTCACCCCTCCACTTT. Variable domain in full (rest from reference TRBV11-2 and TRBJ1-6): EAGVAQSPRYKIIEKRQSVAFWCNPISGHATLYWYQQILGQGPKLLIQFQNNGVVDDSQLPKDRFSAERLKGVDSTLKIQPAKLEDSAVYLCASSPLGQYNSPLHFGNGTRLTVT.

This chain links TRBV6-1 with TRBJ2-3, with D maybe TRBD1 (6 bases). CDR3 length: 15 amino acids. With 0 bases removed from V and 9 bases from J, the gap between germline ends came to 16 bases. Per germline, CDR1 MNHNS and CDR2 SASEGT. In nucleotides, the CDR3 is TGTGCCAGCAGTGAAGCACGACAGGTCTGGGAGACGCAGTATTTT. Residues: CASSEARQVWETQYF.

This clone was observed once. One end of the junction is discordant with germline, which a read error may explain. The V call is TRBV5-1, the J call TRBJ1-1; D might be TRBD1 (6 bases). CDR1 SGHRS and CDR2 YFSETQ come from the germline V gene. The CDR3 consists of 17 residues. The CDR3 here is CASCFGGAQGMNTEAFF. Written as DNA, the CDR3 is TGCGCCAGCTGCTTCGGGGGGGCGCAGGGGATGAACACTGAAGCTTTCTTT.

This chain's CDR3 is CASSQDTILAGGGTDTQYF. The CDR3 DNA sequence: TGTGCCAGCAGCCAGGATACGATTCTAGCGGGGGGCGGAACAGATACGCAGTATTTT. V gene TRBV3-1 (or the pseudogene TRBV3-2) combines with J gene TRBJ2-3, with TRBD2 matching over 11 bases. CDR1 and CDR2 (germline): LGHDT, YNNKEL (reference sequence). The CDR3 has 19 residues. V shed 3 bases and J 3 bases; nucleotides not matched to a gene: 14.

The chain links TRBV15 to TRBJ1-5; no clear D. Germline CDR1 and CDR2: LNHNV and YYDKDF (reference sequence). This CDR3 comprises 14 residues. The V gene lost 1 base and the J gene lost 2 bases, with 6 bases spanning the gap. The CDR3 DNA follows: TGTGCCACCAGCAGAGGTCCGGGCAATCAGCCCCAGCATTTT. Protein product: CATSRGPGNQPQHF.

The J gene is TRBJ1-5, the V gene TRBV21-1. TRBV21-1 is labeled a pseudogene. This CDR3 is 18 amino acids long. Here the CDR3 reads CASSKCDGRLYSNQPQHF. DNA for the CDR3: TGTGCCAGCAGCAAATGTGACGGGCGACTATATAGCAATCAGCCCCAGCATTTT.

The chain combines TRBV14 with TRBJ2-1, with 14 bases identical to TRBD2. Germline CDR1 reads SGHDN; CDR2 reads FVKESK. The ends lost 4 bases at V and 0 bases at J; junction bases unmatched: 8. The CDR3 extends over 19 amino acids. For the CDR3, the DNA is TGTGCCAGCAGCCCGTACCGACTAGCGGGGGGGTTCTCCTACAATGAGCAGTTCTTC. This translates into CASSPYRLAGGFSYNEQFF. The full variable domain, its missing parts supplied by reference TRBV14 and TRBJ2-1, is EAGVTQFPSHSVIEKGQTVTLRCDPISGHDNLYWYRRVMGKEIKFLLHFVKESKQDESGMPNNRFLAERTGGTYSTLKVQPAELEDSGVYFCASSPYRLAGGFSYNEQFFGPGTRLTVL.

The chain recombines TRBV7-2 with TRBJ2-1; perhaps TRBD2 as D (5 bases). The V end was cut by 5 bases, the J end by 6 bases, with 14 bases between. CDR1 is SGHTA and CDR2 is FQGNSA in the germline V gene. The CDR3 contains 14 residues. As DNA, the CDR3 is TGTGCCAGCAGCCCCCGCCGGCTAGCCAATGAGCAGTTCTTC. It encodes CASSPRRLANEQFF.

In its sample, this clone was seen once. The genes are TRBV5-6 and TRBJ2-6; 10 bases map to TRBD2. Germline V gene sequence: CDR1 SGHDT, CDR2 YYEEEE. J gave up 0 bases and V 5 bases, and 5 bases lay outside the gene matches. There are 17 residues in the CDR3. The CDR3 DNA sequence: TGTGCCAGCAGTAGACTAGCGGGTACCTCTGGGGCCAACGTCCTGACTTTC. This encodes CASSRLAGTSGANVLTF. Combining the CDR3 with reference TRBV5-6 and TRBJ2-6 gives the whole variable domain DAGVTQSPTHLIKTRGQQVTLRCSPKSGHDTVSWYQQALGQGPQFIFQYYEEEERQRGNFPDRFSGHQFPNYSSELNVNALLLGDSALYLCASSRLAGTSGANVLTFGAGSRLTVL.

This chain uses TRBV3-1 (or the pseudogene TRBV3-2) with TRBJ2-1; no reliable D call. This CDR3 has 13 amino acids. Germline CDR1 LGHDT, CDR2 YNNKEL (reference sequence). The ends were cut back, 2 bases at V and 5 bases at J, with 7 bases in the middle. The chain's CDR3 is CASSQRLDNEQFF. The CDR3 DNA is TGTGCCAGCAGCCAACGACTTGACAATGAGCAGTTCTTC.

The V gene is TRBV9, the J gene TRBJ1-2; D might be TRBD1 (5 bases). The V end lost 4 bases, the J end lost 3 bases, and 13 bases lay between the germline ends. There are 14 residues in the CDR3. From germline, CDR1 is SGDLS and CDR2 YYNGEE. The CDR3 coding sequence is TGTGCCAGCAGCCGACAGAGTGGCGACTATGGCTACACCTTC. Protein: CASSRQSGDYGYTF.

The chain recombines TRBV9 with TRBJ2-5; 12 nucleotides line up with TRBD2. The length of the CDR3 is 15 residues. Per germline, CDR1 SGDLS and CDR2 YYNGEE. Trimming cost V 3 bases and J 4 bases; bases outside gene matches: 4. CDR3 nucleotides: TGTGCCAGCAGCGCTAGCGGGGGGGCGGGAGAGACCCAGTACTTC. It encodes CASSASGGAGETQYF.

CDR3 nucleotides: TGTGCCAGCAGCTACGCGGGAGACTCCTACGAGCAGTACTTC. The encoded protein is CASSYAGDSYEQYF. This chain uses TRBV7-2 with TRBJ2-7; 7 bases align to TRBD2. The ends lost 4 bases at V and 0 bases at J; junction bases unmatched: 3. The CDR3 is 14 residues long. In germline, CDR1 is SGHTA, CDR2 FQGNSA.

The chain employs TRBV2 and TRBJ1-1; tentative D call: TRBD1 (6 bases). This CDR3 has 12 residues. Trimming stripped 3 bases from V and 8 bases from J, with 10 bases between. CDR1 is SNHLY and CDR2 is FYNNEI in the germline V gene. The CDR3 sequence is CASSDQGREAFF. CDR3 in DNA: TGTGCCAGCAGTGATCAGGGGCGGGAAGCTTTCTTT. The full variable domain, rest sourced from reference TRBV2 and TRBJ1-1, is EPEVTQTPSHQVTQMGQEVILRCVPISNHLYFYWYRQILGQKVEFLVSFYNNEISEKSEIFDDQFSVERPDGSNFTLKIRSTKLEDSAMYFCASSDQGREAFFGQGTRLTVV.

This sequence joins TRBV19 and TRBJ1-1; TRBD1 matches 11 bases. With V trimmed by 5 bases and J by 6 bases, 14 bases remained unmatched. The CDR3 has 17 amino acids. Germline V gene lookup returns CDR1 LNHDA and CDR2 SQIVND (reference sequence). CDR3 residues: CASSRAGTGGIKPEAFF. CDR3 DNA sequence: TGTGCCAGTAGTCGTGCCGGGACAGGGGGAATAAAACCTGAAGCTTTCTTT. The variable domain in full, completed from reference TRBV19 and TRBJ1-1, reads DGGITQSPKYLFRKEGQNVTLSCEQNLNHDAMYWYRQDPGQGLRLIYYSQIVNDFQKGDIAEGYSVSREKKESFPLTVTSAQKNPTAFYLCASSRAGTGGIKPEAFFGQGTRLTVV.

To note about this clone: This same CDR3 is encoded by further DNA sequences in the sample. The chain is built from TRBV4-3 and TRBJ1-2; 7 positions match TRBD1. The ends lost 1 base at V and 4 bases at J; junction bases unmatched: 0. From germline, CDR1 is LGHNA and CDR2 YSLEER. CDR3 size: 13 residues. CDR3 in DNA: TGCGCCAGCAGCCAAGGACAGGGCTATGGCTACACCTTC. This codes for CASSQGQGYGYTF.

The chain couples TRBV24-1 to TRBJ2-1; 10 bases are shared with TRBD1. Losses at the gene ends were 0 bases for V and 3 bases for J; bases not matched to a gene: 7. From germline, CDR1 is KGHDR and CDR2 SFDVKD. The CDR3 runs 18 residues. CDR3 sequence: CATSDLKPGQGDYNEQFF. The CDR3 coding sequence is TGTGCCACCAGTGATTTGAAACCCGGACAGGGGGACTACAATGAGCAGTTCTTC.

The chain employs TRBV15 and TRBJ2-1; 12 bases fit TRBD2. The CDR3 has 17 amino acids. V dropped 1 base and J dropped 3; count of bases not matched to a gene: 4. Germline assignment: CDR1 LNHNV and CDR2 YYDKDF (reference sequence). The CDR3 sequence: CATSRVVLAGGYNEQFF. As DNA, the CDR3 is TGTGCCACCAGCAGAGTTGTACTAGCGGGGGGCTACAATGAGCAGTTCTTC. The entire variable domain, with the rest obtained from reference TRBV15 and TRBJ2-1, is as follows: DAMVIQNPRYQVTQFGKPVTLSCSQTLNHNVMYWYQQKSSQAPKLLFHYYDKDFNNEADTPDNFQSRRPNTSFCFLDIRSPGLGDTAMYLCATSRVVLAGGYNEQFFGPGTRLTVL.

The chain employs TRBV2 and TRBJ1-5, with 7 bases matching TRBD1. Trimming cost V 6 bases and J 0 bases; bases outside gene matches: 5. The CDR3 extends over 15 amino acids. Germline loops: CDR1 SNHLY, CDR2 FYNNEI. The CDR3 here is CASRTGIISNQPQHF. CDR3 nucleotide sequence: TGTGCCAGCAGGACAGGGATAATTAGCAATCAGCCCCAGCATTTT.

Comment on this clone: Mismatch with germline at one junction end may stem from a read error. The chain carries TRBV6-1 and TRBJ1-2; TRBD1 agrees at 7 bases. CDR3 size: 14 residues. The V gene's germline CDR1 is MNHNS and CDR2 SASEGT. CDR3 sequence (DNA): TGTGCCAGCAGTGAAGTCAGGGGGAACTCTGGCTACACCTTC. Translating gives CASSEVRGNSGYTF.